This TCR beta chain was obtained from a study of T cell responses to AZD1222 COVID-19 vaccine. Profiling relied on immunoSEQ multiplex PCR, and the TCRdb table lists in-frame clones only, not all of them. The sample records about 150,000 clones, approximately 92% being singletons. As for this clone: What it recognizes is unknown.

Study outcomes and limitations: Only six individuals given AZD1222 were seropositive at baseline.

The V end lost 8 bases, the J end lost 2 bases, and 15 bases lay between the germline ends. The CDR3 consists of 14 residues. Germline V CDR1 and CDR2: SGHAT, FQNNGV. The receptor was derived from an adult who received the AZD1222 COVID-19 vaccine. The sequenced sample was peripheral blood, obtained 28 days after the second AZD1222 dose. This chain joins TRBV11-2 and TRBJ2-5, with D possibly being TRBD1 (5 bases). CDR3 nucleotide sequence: TGTGCCAGCCGGACATGGACGGATCAAGAGACCCAGTACTTC. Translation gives CASRTWTDQETQYF.